This T cell receptor (beta chain) originates from a study of brain T cells in children with intractable seizures. As to this clone: No antigen is known for it.

Pre-surgery treatment included at least one anti-epileptic drug. Regarding the study as a whole: Absence of clones before surgery may stem from lower sequencing depth.

Method: immunoSEQ multiplex PCR; TCRdb's copy keeps in-frame clones and lacks some. This sample has around 100,000 clones, with roughly 92% found just once. V was clipped by 4 bases and J by 4 bases, with 17 bases between them. The CDR3 length is 16 residues. CDR1 and CDR2 (germline): MGHRA, YSYEKL. This TCR came from a boy under two years old with hemimegalencephaly and intractable seizures. This chain links TRBV4-1 with TRBJ1-5; TRBD1 is a possible D gene (6 bases). Specimen: peripheral blood, collected at surgery. CDR3 region: CASSLRGDLGNQPQHF. In DNA, the CDR3 is TGCGCCAGCAGCCTTAGGGGGGATCTGGGAAATCAGCCCCAGCATTTT.